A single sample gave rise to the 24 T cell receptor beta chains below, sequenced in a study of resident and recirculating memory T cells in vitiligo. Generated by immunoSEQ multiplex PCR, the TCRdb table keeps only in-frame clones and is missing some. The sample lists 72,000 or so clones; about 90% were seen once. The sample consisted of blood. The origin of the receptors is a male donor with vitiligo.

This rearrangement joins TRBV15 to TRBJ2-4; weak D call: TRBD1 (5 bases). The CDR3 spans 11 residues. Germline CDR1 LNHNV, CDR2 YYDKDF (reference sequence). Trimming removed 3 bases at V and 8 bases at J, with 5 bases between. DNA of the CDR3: TGTGCCACCAGCAGCAGGGACATTCAGTACTTC. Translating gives CATSSRDIQYF.

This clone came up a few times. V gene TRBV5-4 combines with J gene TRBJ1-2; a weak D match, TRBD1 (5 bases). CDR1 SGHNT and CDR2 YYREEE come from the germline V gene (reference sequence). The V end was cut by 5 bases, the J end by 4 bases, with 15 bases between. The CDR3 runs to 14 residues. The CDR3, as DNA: TGTGCCAGCAGTCACCCGCTGGGGGGCTATGGCTACACCTTC. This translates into CASSHPLGGYGYTF.

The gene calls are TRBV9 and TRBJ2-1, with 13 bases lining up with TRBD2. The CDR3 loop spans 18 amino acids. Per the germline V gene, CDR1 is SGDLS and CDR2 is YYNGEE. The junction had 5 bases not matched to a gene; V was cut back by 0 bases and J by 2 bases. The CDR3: CASSVERTSGRAYNEQFF. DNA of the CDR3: TGTGCCAGCAGCGTAGAGAGAACTAGCGGGAGGGCCTACAATGAGCAGTTCTTC.

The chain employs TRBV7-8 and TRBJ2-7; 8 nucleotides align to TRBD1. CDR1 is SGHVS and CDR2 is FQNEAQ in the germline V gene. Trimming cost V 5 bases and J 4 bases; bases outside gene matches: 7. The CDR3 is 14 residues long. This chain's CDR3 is CASSISGTGYEQYF. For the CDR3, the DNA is TGTGCCAGCAGCATATCCGGGACAGGTTACGAGCAGTACTTC.

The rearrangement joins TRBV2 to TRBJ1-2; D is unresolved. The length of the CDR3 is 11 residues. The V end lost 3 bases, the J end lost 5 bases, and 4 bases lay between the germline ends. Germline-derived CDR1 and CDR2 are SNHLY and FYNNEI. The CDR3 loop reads CASSDMYGYTF. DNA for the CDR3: TGTGCCAGCAGTGATATGTATGGCTACACCTTC.

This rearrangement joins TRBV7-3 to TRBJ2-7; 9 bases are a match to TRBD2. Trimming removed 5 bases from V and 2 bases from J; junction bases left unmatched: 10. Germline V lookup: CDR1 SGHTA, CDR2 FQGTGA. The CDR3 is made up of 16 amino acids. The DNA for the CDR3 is TGTGCCAGCAGCCCGGGGGGCAGCGGGAGGCCCTACGAGCAGTACTTC. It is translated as CASSPGGSGRPYEQYF.

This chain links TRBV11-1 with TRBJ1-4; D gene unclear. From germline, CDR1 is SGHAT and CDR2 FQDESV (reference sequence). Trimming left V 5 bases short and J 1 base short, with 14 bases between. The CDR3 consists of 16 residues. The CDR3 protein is CASSRGEFGTNEKLFF. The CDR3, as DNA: TGTGCCAGCAGCCGCGGGGAGTTCGGAACTAATGAAAAACTGTTTTTT.

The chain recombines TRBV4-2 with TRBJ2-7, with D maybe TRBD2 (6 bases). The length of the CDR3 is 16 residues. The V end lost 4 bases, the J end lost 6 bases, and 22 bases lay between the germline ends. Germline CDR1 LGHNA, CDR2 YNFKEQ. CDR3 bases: TGTGCCAGCAGCCTCCACGAACCGGGAGTTTCGGGCGAGCAGTACTTC. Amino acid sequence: CASSLHEPGVSGEQYF.

The CDR3 coding sequence is TGTGCCAGCAGTTTACTGGAGAGTCAAGAGACCCAGTACTTC. Amino acids: CASSLLESQETQYF. The rearrangement joins TRBV7-8 to TRBJ2-5; D is undetermined. The CDR3 contains 14 residues. Germline V gene data show CDR1 as SGHVS and CDR2 as FQNEAQ. V was cut by 6 bases and J by 2 bases, with 13 bases left in between.

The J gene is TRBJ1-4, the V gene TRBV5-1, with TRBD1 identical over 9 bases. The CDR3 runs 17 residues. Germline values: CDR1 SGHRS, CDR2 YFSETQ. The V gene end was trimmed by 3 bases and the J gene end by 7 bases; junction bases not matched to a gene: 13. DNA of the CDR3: TGCGCCAGCAGCTCCGTCCCGGGACAGGGTCGGTTTGAAAAACTGTTTTTT. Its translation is CASSSVPGQGRFEKLFF.

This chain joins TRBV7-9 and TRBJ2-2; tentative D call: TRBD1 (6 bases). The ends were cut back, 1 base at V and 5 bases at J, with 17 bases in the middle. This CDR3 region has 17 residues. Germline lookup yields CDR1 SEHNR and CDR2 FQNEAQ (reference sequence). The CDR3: CASSLGSQGPRTGELFF. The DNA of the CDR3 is TGTGCCAGCAGCTTAGGTTCTCAGGGGCCTCGGACCGGGGAGCTGTTTTTT.

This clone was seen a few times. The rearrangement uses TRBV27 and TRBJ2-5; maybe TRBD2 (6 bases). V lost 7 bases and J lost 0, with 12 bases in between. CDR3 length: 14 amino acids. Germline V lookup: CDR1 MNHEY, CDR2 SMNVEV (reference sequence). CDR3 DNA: TGTGCCAGCACCCTCCGGGGGTACCAAGAGACCCAGTACTTC. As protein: CASTLRGYQETQYF.

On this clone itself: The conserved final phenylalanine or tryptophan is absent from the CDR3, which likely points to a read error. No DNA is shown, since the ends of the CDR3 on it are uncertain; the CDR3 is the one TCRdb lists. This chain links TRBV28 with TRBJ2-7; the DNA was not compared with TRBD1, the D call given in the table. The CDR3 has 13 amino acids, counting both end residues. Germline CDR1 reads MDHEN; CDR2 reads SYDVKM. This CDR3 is CASSTPSLLGPFL.

In nucleotides, the CDR3 is TGCGCCAGCAGCCTTAGGCGGGGGGCTGTGAACACTGAAGCTTTCTTT. Encoded protein: CASSLRRGAVNTEAFF. V is TRBV5-1 and J is TRBJ1-1, with a possible D match to TRBD1 (6 bases). From germline, CDR1 is SGHRS and CDR2 YFSETQ. This CDR3 is built from 16 residues. Trimming cost V 4 bases and J 0 bases, with 16 bases left between them. The entire variable domain, with the rest obtained from reference TRBV5-1 and TRBJ1-1, is as follows: KAGVTQTPRYLIKTRGQQVTLSCSPISGHRSVSWYQQTPGQGLQFLFEYFSETQRNKGNFPGRFSGRQFSNSRSEMNVSTLELGDSALYLCASSLRRGAVNTEAFFGQGTRLTVV.

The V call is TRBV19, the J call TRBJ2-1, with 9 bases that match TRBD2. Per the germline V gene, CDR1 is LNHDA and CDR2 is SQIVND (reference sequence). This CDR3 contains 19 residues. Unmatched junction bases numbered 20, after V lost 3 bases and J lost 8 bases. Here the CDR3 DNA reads TGTGCCAGTAGTATGGTACAGGCCTCGGGACTAGCAAATTTTCATGAGCAGTTCTTC. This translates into CASSMVQASGLANFHEQFF.

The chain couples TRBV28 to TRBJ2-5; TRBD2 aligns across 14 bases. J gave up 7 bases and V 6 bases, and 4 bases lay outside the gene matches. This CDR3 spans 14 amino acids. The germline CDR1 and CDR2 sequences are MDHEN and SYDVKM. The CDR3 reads CASSRLAGGRTQYF. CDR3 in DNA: TGTGCCAGCAGCCGACTAGCGGGAGGGCGGACCCAGTACTTC.

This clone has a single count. In DNA, the CDR3 is TGCGCCAGCAGCCAAGCAACAGGTTCCTCCTACGAGCAGTACTTC. Translating it yields CASSQATGSSYEQYF. The rearrangement joins TRBV4-3 to TRBJ2-7; a weak D match, TRBD1 (5 bases). This CDR3 spans 15 amino acids. Per the germline V gene, CDR1 is LGHNA and CDR2 is YSLEER. V lost 1 base, J lost 0 bases, and 10 bases lay in between.

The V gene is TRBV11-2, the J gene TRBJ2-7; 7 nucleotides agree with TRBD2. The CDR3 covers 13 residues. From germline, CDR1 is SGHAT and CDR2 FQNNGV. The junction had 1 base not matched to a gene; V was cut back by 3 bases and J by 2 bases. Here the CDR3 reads CASSLGLPYEQYF. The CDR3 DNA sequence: TGTGCCAGCAGCTTGGGACTACCCTACGAGCAGTACTTC.

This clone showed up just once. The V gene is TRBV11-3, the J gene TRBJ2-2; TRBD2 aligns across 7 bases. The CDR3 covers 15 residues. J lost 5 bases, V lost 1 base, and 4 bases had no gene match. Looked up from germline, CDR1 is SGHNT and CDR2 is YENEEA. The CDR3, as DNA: TGTGCCAGCAGCTTAGGGCTTAGCGGGACCGGGGAGCTGTTTTTT. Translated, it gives CASSLGLSGTGELFF.

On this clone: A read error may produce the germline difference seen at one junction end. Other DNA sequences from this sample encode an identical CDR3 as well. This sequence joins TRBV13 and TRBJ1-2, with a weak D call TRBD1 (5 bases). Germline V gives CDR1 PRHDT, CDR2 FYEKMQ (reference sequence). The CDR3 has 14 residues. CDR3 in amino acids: CASSLEAGNYGYTF. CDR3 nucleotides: TGTGCCAGTAGCTTAGAGGCAGGGAACTATGGCTACACCTTC.

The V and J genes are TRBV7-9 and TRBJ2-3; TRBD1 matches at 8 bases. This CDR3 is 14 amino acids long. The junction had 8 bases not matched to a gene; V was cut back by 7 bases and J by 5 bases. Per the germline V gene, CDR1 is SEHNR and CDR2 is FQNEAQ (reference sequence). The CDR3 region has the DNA TGTGCCAGCACCTTGGGACAGGAGATAGATACGCAGTATTTT. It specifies CASTLGQEIDTQYF.

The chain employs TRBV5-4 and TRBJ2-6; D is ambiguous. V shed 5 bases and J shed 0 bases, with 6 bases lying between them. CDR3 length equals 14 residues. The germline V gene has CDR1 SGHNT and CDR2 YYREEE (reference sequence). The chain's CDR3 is CASSDSSGANVLTF. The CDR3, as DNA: TGTGCCAGCAGTGACTCCTCTGGGGCCAACGTCCTGACTTTC.

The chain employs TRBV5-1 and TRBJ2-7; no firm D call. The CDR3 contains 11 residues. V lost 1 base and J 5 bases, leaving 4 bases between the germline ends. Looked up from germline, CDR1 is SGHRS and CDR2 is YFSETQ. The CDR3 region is CASSLYDEQYF. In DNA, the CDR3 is TGCGCCAGCAGCTTGTATGACGAGCAGTACTTC.

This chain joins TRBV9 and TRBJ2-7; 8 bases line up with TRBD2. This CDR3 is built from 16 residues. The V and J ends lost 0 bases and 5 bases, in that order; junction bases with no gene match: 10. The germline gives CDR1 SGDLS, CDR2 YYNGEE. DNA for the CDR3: TGTGCCAGCAGCGTAGGGTCCAGCGGGAGCGCGGACGAGCAGTACTTC. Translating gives CASSVGSSGSADEQYF.